This T cell receptor beta chain stems from a study of control samples from healthy donors and cancer patients. V was clipped by 3 bases and J by 7 bases, with 10 bases between them. The CDR3 extends over 13 amino acids. Germline V gene data show CDR1 as SGHTA and CDR2 as FQGTGA. TCRdb keeps only in-frame clones here, not all; method: immunoSEQ multiplex PCR. The sample contains approximately 150,000 clones, around nine tenths of which appear only once. The rearrangement joins TRBV7-3 to TRBJ2-1; unclear D gene. Sequencing was done on a sample of blood. The TCR sequence derives from a man between 18 and 29 years old in good health. CDR3 region: CASSFPPGNEQFF. The CDR3 region has the DNA TGTGCCAGCAGCTTCCCCCCCGGGAATGAGCAGTTCTTC.